Shown below are 11 T cell receptor beta chains from a single sample sequenced in a study of T cells after yellow fever vaccination. TCRdb re-derived calls from the 5' RACE reads in MiXCR, one entry per CDR3 protein. The sample has 230,000 or so distinct CDR3 sequences, approximately 6.8% seen once. The sample here was CD4+ T cells sorted from PBMCs, taken on the day of the yellow fever booster vaccination. All receptors come from a man under 40 who received the YFV17D yellow fever vaccine.

The chain links TRBV7-2 to TRBJ2-5; 7 bases agree with TRBD2. Looked up from germline, CDR1 is SGHTA and CDR2 is FQGNSA. There are 15 residues in the CDR3. The junction had 12 bases not matched to a gene; V was cut back by 7 bases and J by 4 bases. This CDR3 is CASISGLELRETQYF. Here the CDR3 DNA reads TGTGCCAGCATCTCAGGACTAGAACTACGAGAGACCCAGTACTTC.

This clonotype was picked up one time. This may arise from a read error, as a much more abundant clone is one base away. V is TRBV5-1 and J is TRBJ2-4; TRBD2 might be the D (6 bases). Trimming left V 0 bases short and J 6 bases short, with 16 bases between. The germline V gene has CDR1 SGHRS and CDR2 YFSETQ. This CDR3 has 16 amino acids. DNA for the CDR3: TGCGCCAGCAGCTTGGTTGGACGGGACTCCGGAAACATTCAGTACTTC. Its protein is CASSLVGRDSGNIQYF.

The chain couples TRBV27 to TRBJ2-7, with D hard to call. Trimming pared 6 bases from V and 6 bases from J, leaving 12 bases between. The V gene's germline CDR1 is MNHEY and CDR2 SMNVEV (reference sequence). The CDR3 loop spans 12 amino acids. The CDR3 DNA follows: TGTGCCAGCAGGCCTTACGTGGGCGAGCAGTACTTC. This sequence encodes CASRPYVGEQYF.

This clonotype was seen many times. The chain combines TRBV7-2 with TRBJ2-2; 10 positions match TRBD2. The germline V gene encodes CDR1 SGHTA and CDR2 FQGNSA. Trimming cost V 1 base and J 7 bases; bases outside gene matches: 6. This CDR3 contains 16 residues. CDR3 sequence reads: CASSLESGRAGGELFF. CDR3 nucleotides: TGTGCCAGCAGCTTAGAGAGCGGGAGGGCCGGCGGGGAGCTGTTTTTT.

This clonotype came up many times. The chain links TRBV6-1 to TRBJ2-4; TRBD2 matches at 9 bases. In germline, CDR1 is MNHNS, CDR2 SASEGT. J lost 4 bases, V lost 7 bases, and 8 bases had no gene match. This CDR3 is 15 amino acids long. Written as DNA, the CDR3 is TGTGCCAGCAAAAATAGCGGGAGTGCTAAAAACATTCAGTACTTC. Translating it yields CASKNSGSAKNIQYF.

This clonotype was counted at least ten times. V usage is TRBV29-1 and J usage is TRBJ1-5; D remains ambiguous. The V end lost 6 bases, the J end lost 0 bases, and 9 bases lay between the germline ends. CDR3 size: 13 residues. Germline V gives CDR1 SQVTM, CDR2 ANQGSEA. The CDR3, as DNA: TGCAGCGTGCAGGAGAATAGCAATCAGCCCCAGCATTTT. This gives the protein CSVQENSNQPQHF.

This clonotype was seen at least ten times. The chain couples TRBV7-9 to TRBJ2-2; D possibly matches TRBD1 or TRBD2 (6 bases each). The germline V gene encodes CDR1 SEHNR and CDR2 FQNEAQ (reference sequence). The CDR3 is made up of 15 amino acids. The V gene lost 6 bases and the J gene lost 1 base, with 12 bases spanning the gap. CDR3: CASRGGSGNTGELFF. The CDR3 nucleotides read TGTGCCAGCAGAGGGGGGTCCGGGAACACCGGGGAGCTGTTTTTT.

This clonotype was seen a few times. The chain couples TRBV20-1 to TRBJ2-1; TRBD2 matches at 7 bases. The ends lost 4 bases at V and 7 bases at J; junction bases unmatched: 13. This CDR3 region has 15 residues. Per the germline V gene, CDR1 is DFQATT and CDR2 is SNEGSKA (reference sequence). The CDR3 DNA sequence: TGCAGTGCTACACATGGGCGGGAGATTGGGAATGAGCAGTTCTTC. Protein sequence: CSATHGREIGNEQFF.

The chain carries TRBV27 and TRBJ1-1, with D maybe TRBD1 (6 bases). This CDR3 region has 17 residues. Trimming cost V 6 bases and J 2 bases, with 22 bases left between them. Germline V lookup: CDR1 MNHEY, CDR2 SMNVEV (reference sequence). CDR3 sequence: CASRYIYRDGVNTEAFF. The CDR3, as DNA: TGTGCCAGCAGATACATCTACAGGGACGGGGTAAACACTGAAGCTTTCTTT.

The chain has TRBV18 and TRBJ2-7; D uncertain. Germline V gene data show CDR1 as KGHSH and CDR2 as LQKENI. The CDR3 extends over 13 amino acids. Trimming took 3 bases from V and 8 from J, leaving 14 bases between them. CDR3 sequence reads: CASSPKDPRQQYF. The CDR3 DNA sequence: TGTGCCAGCTCACCGAAAGACCCGCGGCAGCAGTACTTC.

Many counts were recorded for this clonotype. J is TRBJ2-1 and V is TRBV5-1; no clear D gene. This CDR3 comprises 15 residues. Germline V gene data show CDR1 as SGHRS and CDR2 as YFSETQ. V gave up 0 bases and J gave up 5 bases, with 12 bases separating them. This CDR3 reads CASSLGYNINNEQFF. The CDR3 bases are TGCGCCAGCAGCTTGGGATATAATATAAACAATGAGCAGTTCTTC.